This T cell receptor (beta chain) is drawn from a study of T cell responses to AZD1222 COVID-19 vaccine. Study-wide results and limits: Two AZD1222 administrations were followed by greater Spike-specific TCR breadth and depth.

In the case of this clone: Its antigen is not identified.

TCRdb keeps only in-frame clones here, not all; method: immunoSEQ multiplex PCR. The sample contains some 130,000 clones, approximately 90% of which appear only once. V was shortened by 7 bases and J by 5 bases, with 9 bases between the two germline ends. The CDR3 runs to 12 residues. From germline, CDR1 is LNHDA and CDR2 SQIVND (reference sequence). The sequenced sample was peripheral blood, obtained on day 0 of AZD1222 vaccination. The sequence came from an adult in good health. V usage is TRBV19 and J usage is TRBJ2-1, with D unresolved. CDR3 protein: CASKDPNNEQFF. The CDR3 DNA reads as TGTGCCAGTAAGGACCCAAACAATGAGCAGTTCTTC.